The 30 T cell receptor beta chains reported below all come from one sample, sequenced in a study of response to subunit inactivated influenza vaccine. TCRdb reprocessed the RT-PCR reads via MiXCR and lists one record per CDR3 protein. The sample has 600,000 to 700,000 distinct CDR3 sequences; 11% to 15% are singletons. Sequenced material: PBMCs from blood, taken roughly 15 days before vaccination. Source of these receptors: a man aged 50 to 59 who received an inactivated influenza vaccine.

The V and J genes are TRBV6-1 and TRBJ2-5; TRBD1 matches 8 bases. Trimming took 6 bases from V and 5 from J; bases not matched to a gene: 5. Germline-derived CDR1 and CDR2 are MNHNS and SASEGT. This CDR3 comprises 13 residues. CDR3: CASRRTGKETQYF. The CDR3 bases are TGTGCCAGCAGACGGACAGGGAAGGAGACCCAGTACTTC.

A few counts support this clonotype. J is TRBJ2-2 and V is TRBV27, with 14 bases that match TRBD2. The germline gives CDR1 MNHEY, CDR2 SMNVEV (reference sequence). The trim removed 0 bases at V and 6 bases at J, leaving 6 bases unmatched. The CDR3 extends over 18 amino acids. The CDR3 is CASSLSRLAGGPAGELFF. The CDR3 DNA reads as TGTGCCAGCAGTTTATCGAGACTAGCGGGGGGGCCCGCCGGGGAGCTGTTTTTT.

CDR3 bases: TGCAGCGGCTTCGTTAGTGAGGGGACTGAAGCTTTCTTT. It is translated as CSGFVSEGTEAFF. The chain combines TRBV29-1 with TRBJ1-1; perhaps TRBD1 as D (5 bases). Germline CDR1 reads SQVTM; CDR2 reads ANQGSEA. V was cut by 7 bases and J by 5 bases, with 17 bases left in between. The CDR3 covers 13 residues.

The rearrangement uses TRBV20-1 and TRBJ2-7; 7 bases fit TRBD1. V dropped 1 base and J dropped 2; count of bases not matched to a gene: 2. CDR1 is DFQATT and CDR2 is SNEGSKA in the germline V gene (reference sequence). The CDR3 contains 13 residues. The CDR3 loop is CSARGDSPYEQYF. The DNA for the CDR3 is TGCAGTGCTAGAGGGGACAGTCCCTACGAGCAGTACTTC.

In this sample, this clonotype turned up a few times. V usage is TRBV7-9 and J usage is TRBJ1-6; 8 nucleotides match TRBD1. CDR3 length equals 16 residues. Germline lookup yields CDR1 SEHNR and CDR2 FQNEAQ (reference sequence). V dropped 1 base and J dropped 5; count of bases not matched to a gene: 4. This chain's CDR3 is CASSLGTGRNNSPLHF. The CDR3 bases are TGTGCCAGCAGCTTAGGGACAGGGAGGAATAATTCACCCCTCCACTTT.

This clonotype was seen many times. CDR3 DNA sequence: TGCAGTGCCCTAGCGGGAGACCACACCGGGGAGCTGTTTTTT. It is translated as CSALAGDHTGELFF. The chain employs TRBV20-1 and TRBJ2-2; TRBD2 aligns across 10 bases. The germline V gene has CDR1 DFQATT and CDR2 SNEGSKA (reference sequence). With 6 bases clipped from V and 3 bases from J, the junction kept 4 bases outside the gene matches. CDR3 length: 14 amino acids.

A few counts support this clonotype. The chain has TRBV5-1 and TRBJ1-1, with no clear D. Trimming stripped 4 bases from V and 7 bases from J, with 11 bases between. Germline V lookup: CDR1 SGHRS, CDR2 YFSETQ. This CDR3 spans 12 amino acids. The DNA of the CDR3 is TGCGCCAGCAGCCTCTTCGGGTTTGAAGCTTTCTTT. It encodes CASSLFGFEAFF.

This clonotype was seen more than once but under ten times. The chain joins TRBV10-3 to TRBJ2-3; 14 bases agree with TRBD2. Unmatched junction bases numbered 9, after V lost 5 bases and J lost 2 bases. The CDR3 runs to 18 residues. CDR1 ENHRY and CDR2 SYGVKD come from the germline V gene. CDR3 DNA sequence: TGTGCCATCAGTTTCCGACTAGCGGGGGGGCCGAACACAGATACGCAGTATTTT. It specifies CAISFRLAGGPNTDTQYF.

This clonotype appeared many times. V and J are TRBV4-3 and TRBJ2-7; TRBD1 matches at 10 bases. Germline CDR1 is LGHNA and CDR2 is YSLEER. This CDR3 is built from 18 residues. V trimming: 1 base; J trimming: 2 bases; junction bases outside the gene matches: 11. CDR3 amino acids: CASSQGGWGGQGAYEQYF. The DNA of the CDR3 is TGCGCCAGCAGCCAAGGCGGATGGGGTGGACAGGGGGCCTACGAGCAGTACTTC.

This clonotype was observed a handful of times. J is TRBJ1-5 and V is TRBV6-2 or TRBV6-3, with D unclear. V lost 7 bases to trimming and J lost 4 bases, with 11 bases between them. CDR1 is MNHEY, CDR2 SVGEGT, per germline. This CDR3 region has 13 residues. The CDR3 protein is CASNDHENQPQHF. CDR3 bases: TGTGCCAGCAACGATCACGAAAATCAGCCCCAGCATTTT.

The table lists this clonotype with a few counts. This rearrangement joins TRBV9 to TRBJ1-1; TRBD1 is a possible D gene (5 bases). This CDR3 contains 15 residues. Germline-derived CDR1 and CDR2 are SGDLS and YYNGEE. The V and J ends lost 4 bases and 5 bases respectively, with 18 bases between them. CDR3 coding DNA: TGTGCCAGCAGCACCCGGGTGGGGGAGCAGACTGAAGCTTTCTTT. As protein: CASSTRVGEQTEAFF.

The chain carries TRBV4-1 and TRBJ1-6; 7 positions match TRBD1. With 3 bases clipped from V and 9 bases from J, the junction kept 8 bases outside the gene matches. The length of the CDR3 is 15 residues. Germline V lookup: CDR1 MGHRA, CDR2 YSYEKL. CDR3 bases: TGCGCCAGCAGCCAGAAGGAGACAGGGCTTTCACCCCTCCACTTT. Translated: CASSQKETGLSPLHF.

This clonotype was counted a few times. The CDR3 sequence: CASSQVGGQNSGANVLTF. The CDR3 DNA reads TGTGCCAGCAGCCAAGTTGGGGGACAGAACTCTGGGGCCAACGTCCTGACTTTC. This rearrangement joins TRBV3-1 to TRBJ2-6, with TRBD1 matching over 7 bases. This CDR3 spans 18 amino acids. The germline V gene has CDR1 LGHDT and CDR2 YNNKEL (reference sequence). J lost 0 bases, V lost 1 base, and 6 bases had no gene match.

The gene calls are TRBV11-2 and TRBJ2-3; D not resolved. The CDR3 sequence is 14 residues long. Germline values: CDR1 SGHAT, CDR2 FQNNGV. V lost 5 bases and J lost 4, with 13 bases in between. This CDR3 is CASSPRVAADTQYF. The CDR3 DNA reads TGTGCCAGCAGCCCTCGGGTAGCCGCAGATACGCAGTATTTT.

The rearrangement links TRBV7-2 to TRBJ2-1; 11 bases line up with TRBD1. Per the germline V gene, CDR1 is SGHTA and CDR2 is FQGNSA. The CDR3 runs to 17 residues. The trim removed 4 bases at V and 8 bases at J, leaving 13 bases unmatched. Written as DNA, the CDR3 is TGTGCCAGCAGCTCAAGACCGGGACAGGGGGTAGGGTATGAGCAGTTCTTC. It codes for CASSSRPGQGVGYEQFF.

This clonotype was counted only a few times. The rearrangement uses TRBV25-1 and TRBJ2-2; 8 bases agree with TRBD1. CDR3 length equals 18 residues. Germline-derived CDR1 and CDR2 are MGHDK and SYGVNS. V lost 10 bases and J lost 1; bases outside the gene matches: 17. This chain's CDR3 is CANSLWGPGQVNTGELFF. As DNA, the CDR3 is TGTGCCAACTCTCTATGGGGTCCGGGACAGGTGAACACCGGGGAGCTGTTTTTT.

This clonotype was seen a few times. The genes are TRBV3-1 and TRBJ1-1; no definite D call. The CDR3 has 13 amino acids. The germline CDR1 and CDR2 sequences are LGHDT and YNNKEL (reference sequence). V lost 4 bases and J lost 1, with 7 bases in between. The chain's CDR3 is CASSPTKNTEAFF. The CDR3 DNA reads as TGTGCCAGCAGCCCTACAAAGAACACTGAAGCTTTCTTT. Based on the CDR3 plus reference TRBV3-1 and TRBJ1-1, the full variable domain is DTAVSQTPKYLVTQMGNDKSIKCEQNLGHDTMYWYKQDSKKFLKIMFSYNNKELIINETVPNRFSPKSPDKAHLNLHINSLELGDSAVYFCASSPTKNTEAFFGQGTRLTVV.

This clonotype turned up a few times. The chain's CDR3 is CSASHRTDSSHIHGYTF. The CDR3 coding sequence is TGCAGTGCTAGTCACCGAACCGACTCTTCCCATATTCATGGCTACACCTTC. The chain has TRBV20-1 and TRBJ1-2; D is unresolved. CDR1 and CDR2 (germline): DFQATT, SNEGSKA (reference sequence). Deletions cut 3 bases from V and 6 bases from J, with 26 bases between. The CDR3 contains 17 residues.

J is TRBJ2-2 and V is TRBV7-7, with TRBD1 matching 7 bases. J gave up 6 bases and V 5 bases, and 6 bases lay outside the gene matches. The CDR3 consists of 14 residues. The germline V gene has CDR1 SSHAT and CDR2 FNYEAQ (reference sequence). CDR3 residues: CASSRRQGAGELFF. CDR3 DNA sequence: TGTGCCAGCAGCCGACGACAGGGCGCCGGGGAGCTGTTTTTT. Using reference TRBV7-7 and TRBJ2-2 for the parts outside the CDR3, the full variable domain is GAGVSQSPRYKVTKRGQDVTLRCDPISSHATLYWYQQALGQGPEFLTYFNYEAQPDKSGLPSDRFSAERPEGSISTLTIQRTEQRDSAMYRCASSRRQGAGELFFGEGSRLTVL.

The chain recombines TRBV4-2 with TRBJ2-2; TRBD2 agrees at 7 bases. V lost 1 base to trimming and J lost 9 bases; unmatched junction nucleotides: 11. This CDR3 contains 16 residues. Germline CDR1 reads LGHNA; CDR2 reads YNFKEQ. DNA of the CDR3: TGTGCCAGCAGCCAAGGGGATGGGGGGGAGGCGAGGGAGCTGTTTTTT. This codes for CASSQGDGGEARELFF.

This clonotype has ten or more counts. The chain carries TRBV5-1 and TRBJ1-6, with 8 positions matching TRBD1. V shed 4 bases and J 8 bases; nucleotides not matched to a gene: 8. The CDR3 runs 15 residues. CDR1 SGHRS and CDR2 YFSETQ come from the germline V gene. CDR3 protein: CASSQRQGYDSPLHF. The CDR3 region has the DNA TGCGCCAGCAGCCAGCGACAGGGGTATGATTCACCCCTCCACTTT.

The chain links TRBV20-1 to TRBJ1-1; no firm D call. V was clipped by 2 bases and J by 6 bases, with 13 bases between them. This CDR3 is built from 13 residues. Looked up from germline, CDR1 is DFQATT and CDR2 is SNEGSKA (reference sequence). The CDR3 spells CSARPDSRAEAFF. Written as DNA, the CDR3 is TGCAGTGCTAGACCGGATTCGCGGGCTGAAGCTTTCTTT.

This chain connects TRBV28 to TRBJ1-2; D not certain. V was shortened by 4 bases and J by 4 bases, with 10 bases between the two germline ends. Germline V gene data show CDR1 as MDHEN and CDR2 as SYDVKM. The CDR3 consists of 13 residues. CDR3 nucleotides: TGTGCCAGCAGTTCCCCCCCCAGCTATGGCTACACCTTC. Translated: CASSSPPSYGYTF.

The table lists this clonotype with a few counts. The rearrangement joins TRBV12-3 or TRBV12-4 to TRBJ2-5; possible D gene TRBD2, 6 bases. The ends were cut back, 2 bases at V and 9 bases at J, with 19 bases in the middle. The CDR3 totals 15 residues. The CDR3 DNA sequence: TGTGCCAGCAGTTTATGGGAGCAGGAGGGGAACGCCCAGTACTTC. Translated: CASSLWEQEGNAQYF.

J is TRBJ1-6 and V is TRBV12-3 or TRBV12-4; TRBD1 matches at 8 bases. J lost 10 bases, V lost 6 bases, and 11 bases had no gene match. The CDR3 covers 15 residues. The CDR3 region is CASRPGQGGGSPLHF. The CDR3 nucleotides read TGTGCCAGCAGACCCGGACAGGGAGGAGGGTCACCCCTCCACTTT.

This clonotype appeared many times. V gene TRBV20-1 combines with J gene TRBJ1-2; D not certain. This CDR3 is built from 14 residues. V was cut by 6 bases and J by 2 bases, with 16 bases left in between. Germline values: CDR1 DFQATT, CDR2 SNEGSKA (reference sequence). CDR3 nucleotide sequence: TGCAGTGCGAACGAGGGTGCCGCAAACTATGGCTACACCTTC. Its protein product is CSANEGAANYGYTF.

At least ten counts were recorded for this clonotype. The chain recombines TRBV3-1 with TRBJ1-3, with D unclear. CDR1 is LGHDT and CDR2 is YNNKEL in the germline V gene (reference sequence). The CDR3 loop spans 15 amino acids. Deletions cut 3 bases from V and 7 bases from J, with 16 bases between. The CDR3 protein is CASSHGLGPGNTIYF. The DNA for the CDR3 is TGTGCCAGCAGCCATGGCTTAGGACCCGGTAACACCATATATTTT.

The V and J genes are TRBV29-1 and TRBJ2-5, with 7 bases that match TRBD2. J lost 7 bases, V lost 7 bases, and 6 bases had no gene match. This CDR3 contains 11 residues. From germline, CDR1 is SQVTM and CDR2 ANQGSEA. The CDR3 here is CSDRTGGTQYF. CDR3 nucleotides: TGCAGCGATCGGACGGGGGGGACCCAGTACTTC. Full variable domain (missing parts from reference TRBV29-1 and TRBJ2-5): SAVISQKPSRDICQRGTSLTIQCQVDSQVTMMFWYRQQPGQSLTLIATANQGSEATYESGFVIDKFPISRPNLTFSTLTVSNMSPEDSSIYLCSDRTGGTQYFGPGTRLLVL.

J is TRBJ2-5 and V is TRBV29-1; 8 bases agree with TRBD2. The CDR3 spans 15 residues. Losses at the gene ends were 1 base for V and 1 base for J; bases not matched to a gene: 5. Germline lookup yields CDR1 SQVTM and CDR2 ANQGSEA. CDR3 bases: TGCAGCGTTGAAGGTTTGCGGGAGGTCCAAGAGACCCAGTACTTC. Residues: CSVEGLREVQETQYF.

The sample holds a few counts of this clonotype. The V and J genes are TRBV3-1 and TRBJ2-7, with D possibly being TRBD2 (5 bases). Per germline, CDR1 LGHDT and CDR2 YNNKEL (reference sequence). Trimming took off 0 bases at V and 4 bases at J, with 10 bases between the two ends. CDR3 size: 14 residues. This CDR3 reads CASSQDLRGYEQYF. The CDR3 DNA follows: TGTGCCAGCAGCCAAGATTTGAGAGGGTACGAGCAGTACTTC.